These T cell receptor beta chains were read from a single sample in a study of shared clonotypes between healthy human individuals. Method: immunoSEQ multiplex PCR; TCRdb's copy keeps in-frame clones and lacks some. The sample holds some 2.1 million clones, 85% to 95% seen once. The sequenced sample was naive CD4+ T cells sorted from blood. The origin of the receptors is a man aged 18 to 30 in good health. Both conserved end residues are part of each CDR3. D genes are given only for firm matches. Expanded clones get a size class; other rows say once, few or many, or leave the size out.

TRBJ2-7 - - TRBV4-2 TGTGCCAGCAGCCAAGAGAGCTTCTCCTACGAGCAGTACTTC CASSQESFSYEQYF
TRBJ2-1 few - TRBV7-3 TGTGCCAGTGCAGAAAAGGACGGGGGAGAGCAGTTCTTC CASAEKDGGEQFF
TRBJ1-2 - - TRBV10-3 TGTGCCATCAGTGAGCCCCGGGTCTCACGGGGCTACACCTTC CAISEPRVSRGYTF
TRBJ1-6 - TRBD1 TRBV7-9 TGTGCCAGCAGCTTAGTTGCGGGGGACAGCTCCTATAATTCACCCCTCCACTTT CASSLVAGDSSYNSPLHF
TRBJ2-1 once - TRBV9 TGTGCCAGCAGCGCCGTGGGCGGGGCTTACAATGAGCAGTTCTTC CASSAVGGAYNEQFF
TRBJ1-2 - - TRBV4-1 TGCGCCAGCAGCCAAGAGGCCTATGGCTACACCTTC CASSQEAYGYTF
TRBJ1-6 - TRBD1 TRBV2 TGTGCCAGCCGTACCGAGGGGGCGTCCCCTAATTCACCCCTCCACTTT CASRTEGASPNSPLHF
TRBJ2-7 - TRBD2 TRBV30 TGTGCCTGGAGTCACACGCCCGGGACTAGATTCTCTTCCTTC CAWSHTPGTRFSSF
TRBJ1-2 - - TRBV5-4 TGTGCCAGCAGCTTGGGGGGGCGACAGGCCCTATATGGCTACACCTTC CASSLGGRQALYGYTF
TRBJ1-3 - - TRBV9 TGTGCCAGCAGTAGGGACAACTCTGGAAACACCATATATTTT CASSRDNSGNTIYF
TRBJ2-2 - - TRBV4-2 TGTGCCAGCAGCCAAGATGGTAGTGGGTACACCGGGGAGCTGTTTTTT CASSQDGSGYTGELFF